Included here is one T cell receptor beta chain sequence, with context. CDR3 length: 14 amino acids. The V and J ends lost 0 bases and 0 bases respectively, with 7 bases between them. Germline V gene sequence: CDR1 SGHDT, CDR2 YYEEEE. This sample stems from a study of cytomegalovirus exposure and HLA in healthy donors. PCR was performed using 60 Vbeta and 13 Jbeta primers. Per the authors' pipeline: Later analysis identified around 85 million unique TCR beta chains, about 10 million shared. Profiled with immunoSEQ multiplex PCR; TCRdb holds only in-frame clones, not every one. V and J calls and clone size are given by that table; D and trimming were obtained from the DNA. Among some 100,000 clones listed, about four fifths were seen once.

The TCR originated in a female donor in good health and CMV-seropositive. Sequencing was carried out using PBMCs. V usage is TRBV5-6 and J usage is TRBJ2-7; no firm D call. The CDR3 here is CASSLAAGSYEQYF. The CDR3 nucleotides read TGTGCCAGCAGCTTGGCCGCAGGCTCCTACGAGCAGTACTTC. Looking up the rest from reference TRBV5-6 and TRBJ2-7 gives the full variable domain: DAGVTQSPTHLIKTRGQQVTLRCSPKSGHDTVSWYQQALGQGPQFIFQYYEEEERQRGNFPDRFSGHQFPNYSSELNVNALLLGDSALYLCASSLAAGSYEQYFGPGTRLTVT.